Sequencing of this TCR beta chain was carried out in a study of T cell changes during pregnancy in multiple sclerosis. V was clipped by 3 bases and J by 5 bases, with 5 bases between them. From germline, CDR1 is SNHLY and CDR2 FYNNEI. The CDR3 runs 11 residues. The data were produced by immunoSEQ multiplex PCR, yet TCRdb's version contains in-frame clones alone and is incomplete. The data hold over 20,000 clones, with 70% to 90% observed a single time. Material: CD8+ T cells from peripheral blood mononuclear cells, obtained in the second trimester of pregnancy. The receptor comes from a female donor in good health, enrolled as a control in a pregnancy study. The chain combines TRBV2 with TRBJ2-7; a weak D match, TRBD1 (5 bases). CDR3: CASSETDEQYF. The CDR3 nucleotides read TGTGCCAGCAGTGAGACAGACGAGCAGTACTTC.